This T cell receptor (beta chain) was observed in a study of cytomegalovirus exposure and HLA in healthy donors. PCR employed 60 Vbeta and 13 Jbeta primers. Data came from immunoSEQ multiplex PCR; TCRdb stores just in-frame clones and leaves some out. This table holds about 150,000 clones, 84% found once. Material for sequencing was PBMCs. The sequence was collected from a girl between 5 and 17 years old in good health and CMV-seropositive.

CDR3 coding DNA: TGTGCCAGCAGCGCTCAGGCCCAGGCCATAAACACTGAAGCTTTCTTT. As protein: CASSAQAQAINTEAFF. This chain links TRBV9 with TRBJ1-1; D not certain. The CDR3 loop spans 16 amino acids. Trimming removed 3 bases from V and 2 bases from J, with 17 bases in between. Germline CDR1 is SGDLS and CDR2 is YYNGEE.